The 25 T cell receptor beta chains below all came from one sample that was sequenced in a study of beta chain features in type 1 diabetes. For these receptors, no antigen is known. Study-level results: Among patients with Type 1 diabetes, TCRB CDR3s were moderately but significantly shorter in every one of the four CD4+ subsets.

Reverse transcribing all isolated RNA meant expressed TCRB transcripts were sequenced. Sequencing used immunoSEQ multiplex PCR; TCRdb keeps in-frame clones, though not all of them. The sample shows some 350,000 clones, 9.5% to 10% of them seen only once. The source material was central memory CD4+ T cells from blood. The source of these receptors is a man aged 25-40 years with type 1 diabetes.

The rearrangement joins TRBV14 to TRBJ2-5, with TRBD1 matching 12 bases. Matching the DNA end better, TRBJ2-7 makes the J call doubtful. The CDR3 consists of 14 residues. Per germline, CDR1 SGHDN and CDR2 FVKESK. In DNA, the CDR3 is TGTGCCAGCAGCCCGGGACAGGGGGCCGACGAGCAGTACTTC. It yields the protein CASSPGQGADEQYF.

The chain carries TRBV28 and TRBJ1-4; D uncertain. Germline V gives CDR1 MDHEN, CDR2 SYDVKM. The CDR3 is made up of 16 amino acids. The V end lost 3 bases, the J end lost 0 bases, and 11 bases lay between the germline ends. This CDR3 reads CASSFRTSATNEKLFF. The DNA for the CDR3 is TGTGCCAGCAGTTTTAGGACGAGCGCAACTAATGAAAAACTGTTTTTT.

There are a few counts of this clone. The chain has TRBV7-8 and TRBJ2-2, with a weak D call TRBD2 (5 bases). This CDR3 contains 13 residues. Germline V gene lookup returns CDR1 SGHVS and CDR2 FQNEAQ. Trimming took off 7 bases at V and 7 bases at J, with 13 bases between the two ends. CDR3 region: CASTPQRSGELFF. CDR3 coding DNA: TGTGCCAGCACCCCACAGCGGAGCGGGGAGCTGTTTTTT. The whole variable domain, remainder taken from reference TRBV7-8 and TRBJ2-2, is GAGVSQSPRYKVAKRGQDVALRCDPISGHVSLFWYQQALGQGPEFLTYFQNEAQLDKSGLPSDRFFAERPEGSVSTLKIQRTQQEDSAVYLCASTPQRSGELFFGEGSRLTVL.

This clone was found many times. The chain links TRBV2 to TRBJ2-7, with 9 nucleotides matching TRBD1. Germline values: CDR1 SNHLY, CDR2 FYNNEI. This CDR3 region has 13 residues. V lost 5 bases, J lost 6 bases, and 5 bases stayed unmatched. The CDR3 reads CASSSGTGREQYF. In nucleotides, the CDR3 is TGTGCCAGCAGTTCCGGGACAGGGCGCGAGCAGTACTTC.

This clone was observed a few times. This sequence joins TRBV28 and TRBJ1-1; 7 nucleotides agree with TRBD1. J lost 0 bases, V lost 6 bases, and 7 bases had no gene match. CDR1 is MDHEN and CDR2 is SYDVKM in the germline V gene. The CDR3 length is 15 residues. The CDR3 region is CASSQGQAMNTEAFF. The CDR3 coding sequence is TGTGCCAGCAGCCAAGGACAGGCCATGAACACTGAAGCTTTCTTT.

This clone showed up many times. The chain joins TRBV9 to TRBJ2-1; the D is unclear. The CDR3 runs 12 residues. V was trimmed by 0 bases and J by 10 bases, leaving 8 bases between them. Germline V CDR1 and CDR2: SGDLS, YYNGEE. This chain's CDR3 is CASSVGPGEQFF. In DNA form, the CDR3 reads TGTGCCAGCAGCGTAGGTCCCGGGGAGCAGTTCTTC.

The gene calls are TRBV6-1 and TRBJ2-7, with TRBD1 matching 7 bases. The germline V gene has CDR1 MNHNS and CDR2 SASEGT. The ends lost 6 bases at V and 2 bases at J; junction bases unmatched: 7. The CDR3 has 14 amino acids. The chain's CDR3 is CASREPGQTYEQYF. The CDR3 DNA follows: TGTGCCAGCAGGGAACCGGGACAGACCTACGAGCAGTACTTC.

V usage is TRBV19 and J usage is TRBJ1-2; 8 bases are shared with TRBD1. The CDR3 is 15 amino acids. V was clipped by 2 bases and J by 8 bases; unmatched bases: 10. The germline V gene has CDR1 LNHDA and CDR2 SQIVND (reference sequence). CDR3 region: CASSIRPETGDGYTF. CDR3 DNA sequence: TGTGCCAGTAGTATAAGGCCCGAGACAGGGGACGGCTACACCTTC. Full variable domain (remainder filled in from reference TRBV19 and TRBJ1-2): DGGITQSPKYLFRKEGQNVTLSCEQNLNHDAMYWYRQDPGQGLRLIYYSQIVNDFQKGDIAEGYSVSREKKESFPLTVTSAQKNPTAFYLCASSIRPETGDGYTFGSGTRLTVV.

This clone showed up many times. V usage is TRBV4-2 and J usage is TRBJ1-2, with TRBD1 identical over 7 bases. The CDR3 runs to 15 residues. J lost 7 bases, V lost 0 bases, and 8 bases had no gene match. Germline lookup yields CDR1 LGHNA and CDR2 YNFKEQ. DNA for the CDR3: TGTGCCAGCAGCCAAGAGAAGTCAGGGGGACGTGGCTACACCTTC. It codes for CASSQEKSGGRGYTF.

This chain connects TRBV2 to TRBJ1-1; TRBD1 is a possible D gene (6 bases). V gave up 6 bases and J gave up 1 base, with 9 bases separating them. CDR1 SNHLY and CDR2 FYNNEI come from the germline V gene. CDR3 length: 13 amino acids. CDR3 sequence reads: CASRWTENTEAFF. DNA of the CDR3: TGTGCCAGCAGGTGGACAGAGAACACTGAAGCTTTCTTT.

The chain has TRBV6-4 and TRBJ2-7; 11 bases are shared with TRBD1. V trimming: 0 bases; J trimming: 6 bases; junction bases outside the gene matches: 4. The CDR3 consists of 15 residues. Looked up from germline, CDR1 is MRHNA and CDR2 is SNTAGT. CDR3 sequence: CASSDSWTGGGEQYF. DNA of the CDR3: TGTGCCAGCAGTGACTCTTGGACAGGGGGCGGCGAGCAGTACTTC.

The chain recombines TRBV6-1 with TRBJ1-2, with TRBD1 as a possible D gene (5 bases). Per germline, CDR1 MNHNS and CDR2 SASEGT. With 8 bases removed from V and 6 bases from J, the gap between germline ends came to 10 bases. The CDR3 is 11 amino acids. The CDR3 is CASGGVDGYTF. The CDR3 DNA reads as TGTGCCAGCGGAGGGGTTGATGGCTACACCTTC.

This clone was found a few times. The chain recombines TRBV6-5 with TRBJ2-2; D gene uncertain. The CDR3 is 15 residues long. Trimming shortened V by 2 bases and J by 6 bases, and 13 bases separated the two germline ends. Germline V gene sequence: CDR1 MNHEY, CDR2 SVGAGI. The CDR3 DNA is TGTGCCAGCAGTTACCGCCTCGGGCCAGCCGGGGAGCTGTTTTTT. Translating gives CASSYRLGPAGELFF.

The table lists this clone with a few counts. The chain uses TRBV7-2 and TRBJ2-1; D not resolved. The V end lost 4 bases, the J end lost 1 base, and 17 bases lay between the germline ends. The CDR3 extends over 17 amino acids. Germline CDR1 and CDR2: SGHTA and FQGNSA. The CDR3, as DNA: TGTGCCAGCAGCTCCATCCTTCGGCTCAGGTCCTACAATGAGCAGTTCTTC. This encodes CASSSILRLRSYNEQFF. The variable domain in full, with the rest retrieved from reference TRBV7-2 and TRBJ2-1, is GAGVSQSPSNKVTEKGKDVELRCDPISGHTALYWYRQSLGQGLEFLIYFQGNSAPDKSGLPSDRFSAERTGGSVSTLTIQRTQQEDSAVYLCASSSILRLRSYNEQFFGPGTRLTVL.

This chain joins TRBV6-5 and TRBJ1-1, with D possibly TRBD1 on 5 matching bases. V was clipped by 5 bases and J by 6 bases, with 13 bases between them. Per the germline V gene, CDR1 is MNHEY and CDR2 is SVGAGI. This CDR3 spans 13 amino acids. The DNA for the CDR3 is TGTGCCAGCAGTGAACGGGGGAGCCCTGAAGCTTTCTTT. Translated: CASSERGSPEAFF.

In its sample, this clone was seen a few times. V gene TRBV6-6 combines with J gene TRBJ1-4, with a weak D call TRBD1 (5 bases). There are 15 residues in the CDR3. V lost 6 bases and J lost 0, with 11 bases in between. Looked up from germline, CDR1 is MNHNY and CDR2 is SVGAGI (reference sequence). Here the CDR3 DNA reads TGTGCCAGCAGCCCCGGGGGTACAACTAATGAAAAACTGTTTTTT. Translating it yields CASSPGGTTNEKLFF.

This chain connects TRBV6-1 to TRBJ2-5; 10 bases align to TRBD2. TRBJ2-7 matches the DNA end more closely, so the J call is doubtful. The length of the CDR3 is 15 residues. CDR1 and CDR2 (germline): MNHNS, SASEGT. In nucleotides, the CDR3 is TGTGCCCGCGATGGGGCTAGCGGGGGCTGCTACGAGCAGTACTTC. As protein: CARDGASGGCYEQYF.

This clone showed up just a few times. The CDR3 reads CASRLDRDTEAFF. The CDR3 bases are TGTGCCAGCAGACTAGACAGGGACACTGAAGCTTTCTTT. V and J are TRBV6-6 and TRBJ1-1, with 7 bases matching TRBD1. With 6 bases clipped from V and 3 bases from J, the junction kept 4 bases outside the gene matches. CDR3 length: 13 amino acids. Germline-derived CDR1 and CDR2 are MNHNY and SVGAGI (reference sequence).

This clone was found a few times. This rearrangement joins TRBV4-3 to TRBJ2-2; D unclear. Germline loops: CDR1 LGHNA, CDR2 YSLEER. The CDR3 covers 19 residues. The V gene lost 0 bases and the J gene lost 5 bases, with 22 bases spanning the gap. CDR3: CASSQELGRRRMETGELFF. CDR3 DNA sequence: TGCGCCAGCAGCCAAGAACTGGGCAGAAGAAGGATGGAAACCGGGGAGCTGTTTTTT.

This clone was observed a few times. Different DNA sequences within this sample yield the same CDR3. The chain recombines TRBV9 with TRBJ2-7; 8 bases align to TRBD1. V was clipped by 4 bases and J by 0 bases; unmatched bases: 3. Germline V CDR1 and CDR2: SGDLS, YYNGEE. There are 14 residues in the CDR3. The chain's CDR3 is CASSRGQGSYEQYF. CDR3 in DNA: TGTGCCAGCAGCCGAGGACAGGGCTCCTACGAGCAGTACTTC. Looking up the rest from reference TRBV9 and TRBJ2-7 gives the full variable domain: DSGVTQTPKHLITATGQRVTLRCSPRSGDLSVYWYQQSLDQGLQFLIQYYNGEERAKGNILERFSAQQFPDLHSELNLSSLELGDSALYFCASSRGQGSYEQYFGPGTRLTVT.

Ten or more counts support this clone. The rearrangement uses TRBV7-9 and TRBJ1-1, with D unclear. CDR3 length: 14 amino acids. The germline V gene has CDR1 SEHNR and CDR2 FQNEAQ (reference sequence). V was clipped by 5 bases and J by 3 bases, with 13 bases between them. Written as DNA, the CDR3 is TGTGCCAGCAGCCTACCCAGACTCGACACTGAAGCTTTCTTT. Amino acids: CASSLPRLDTEAFF. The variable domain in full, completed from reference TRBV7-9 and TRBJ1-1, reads DTGVSQNPRHKITKRGQNVTFRCDPISEHNRLYWYRQTLGQGPEFLTYFQNEAQLEKSRLLSDRFSAERPKGSFSTLEIQRTEQGDSAMYLCASSLPRLDTEAFFGQGTRLTVV.

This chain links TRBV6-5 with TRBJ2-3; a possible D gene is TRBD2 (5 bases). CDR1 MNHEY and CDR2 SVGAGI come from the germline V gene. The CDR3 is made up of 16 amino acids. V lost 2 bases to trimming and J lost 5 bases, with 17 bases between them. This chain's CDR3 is CASSYGGSYLRDTQYF. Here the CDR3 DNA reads TGTGCCAGCAGTTACGGAGGCAGCTATTTGAGAGATACGCAGTATTTT.

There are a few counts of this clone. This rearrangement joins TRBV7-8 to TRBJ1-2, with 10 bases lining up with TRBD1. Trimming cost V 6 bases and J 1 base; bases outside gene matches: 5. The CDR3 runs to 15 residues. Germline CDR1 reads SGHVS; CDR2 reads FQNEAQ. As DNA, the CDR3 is TGTGCCAGCAGATACGGGACAGGGGTTAACTATGGCTACACCTTC. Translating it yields CASRYGTGVNYGYTF.

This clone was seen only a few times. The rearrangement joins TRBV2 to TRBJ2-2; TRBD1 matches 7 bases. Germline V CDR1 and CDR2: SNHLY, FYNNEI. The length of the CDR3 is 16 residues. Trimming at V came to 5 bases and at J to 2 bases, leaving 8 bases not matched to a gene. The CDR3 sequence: CASSLYGTDNTGELFF. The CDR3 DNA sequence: TGTGCCAGCAGTTTATATGGGACAGATAACACCGGGGAGCTGTTTTTT.

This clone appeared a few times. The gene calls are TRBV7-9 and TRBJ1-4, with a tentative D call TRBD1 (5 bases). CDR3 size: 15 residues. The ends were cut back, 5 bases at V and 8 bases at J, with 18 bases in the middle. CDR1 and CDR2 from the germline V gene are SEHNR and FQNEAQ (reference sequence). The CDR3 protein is CASSRTPRQGEKLFF. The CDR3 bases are TGTGCCAGCAGCCGTACCCCTCGTCAGGGCGAAAAACTGTTTTTT.